The clone carrying this TCR beta chain was seen a single time. The target antigen is unknown. V dropped 3 bases and J dropped 4 bases, with 14 bases sitting between them. Germline V gene lookup returns CDR1 SGDLS and CDR2 YYNGEE. The CDR3 consists of 15 residues. The sample comes from a study of shared clonotypes between healthy human individuals. Findings and limits, study-wide: Investigators collected only blood, and repertoires in tissues likely differ. Incompleteness in sorted-subset sequencing, despite large depth, was shown by rarefaction.

TCRdb's table, derived via immunoSEQ multiplex PCR, lists solely in-frame clones and lacks some. Of a few million clones in the sample, 85% to 95% were seen once. The chain combines TRBV9 with TRBJ1-5, with a tentative D call TRBD1 (6 bases). The sequence was collected from a man aged 18 to 30 in good health. Some clones in this sample may be carry-over from other donors' samples. The sequencing sample was made of naive CD4+ T cells from PBMCs. Noted subset: CD45RA+ positively selected. The CDR3 DNA sequence: TGTGCCAGCAGCGCGAGCGGAGGGGGGAATCAGCCCCAGCATTTT. It codes for CASSASGGGNQPQHF.